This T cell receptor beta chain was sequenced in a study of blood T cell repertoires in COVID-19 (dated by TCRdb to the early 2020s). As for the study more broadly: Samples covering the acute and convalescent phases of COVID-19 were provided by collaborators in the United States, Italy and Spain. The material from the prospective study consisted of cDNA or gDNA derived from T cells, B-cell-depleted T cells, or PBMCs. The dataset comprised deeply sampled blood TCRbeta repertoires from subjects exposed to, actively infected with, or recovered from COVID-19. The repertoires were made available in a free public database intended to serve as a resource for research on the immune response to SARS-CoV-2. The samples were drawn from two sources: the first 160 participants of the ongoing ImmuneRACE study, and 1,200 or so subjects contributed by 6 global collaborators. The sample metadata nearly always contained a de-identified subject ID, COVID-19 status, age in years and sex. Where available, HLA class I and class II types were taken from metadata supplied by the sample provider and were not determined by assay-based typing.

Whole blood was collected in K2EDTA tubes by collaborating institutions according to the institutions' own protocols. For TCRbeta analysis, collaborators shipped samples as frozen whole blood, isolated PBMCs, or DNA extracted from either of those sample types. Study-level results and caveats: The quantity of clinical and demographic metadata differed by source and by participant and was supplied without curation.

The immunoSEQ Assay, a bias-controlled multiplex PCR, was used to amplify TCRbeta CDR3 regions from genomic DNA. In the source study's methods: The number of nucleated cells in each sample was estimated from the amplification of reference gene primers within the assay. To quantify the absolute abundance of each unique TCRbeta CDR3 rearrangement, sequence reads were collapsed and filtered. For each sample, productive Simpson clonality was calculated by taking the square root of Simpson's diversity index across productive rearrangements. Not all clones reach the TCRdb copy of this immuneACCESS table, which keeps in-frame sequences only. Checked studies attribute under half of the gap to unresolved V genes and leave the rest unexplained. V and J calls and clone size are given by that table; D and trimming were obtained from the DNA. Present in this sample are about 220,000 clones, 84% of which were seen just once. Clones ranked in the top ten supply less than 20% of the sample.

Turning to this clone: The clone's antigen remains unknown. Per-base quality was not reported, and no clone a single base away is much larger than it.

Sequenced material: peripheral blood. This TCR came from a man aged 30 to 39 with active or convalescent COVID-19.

The nucleotide sequence reads TGTGCCAGCAGTTACTCAGCGGGAGTCCTCCACGAGCAGTACTTC. It is translated as CASSYSAGVLHEQYF. The chain is made from TRBV6-5 and TRBJ2-7; TRBD2 lines up with 8 middle nucleotides. The CDR3 numbers 15 residues from cysteine through phenylalanine. The sequence is cut down to CDR3 DNA, 45 bases in frame from base 1. CDR1 and CDR2 were assigned from the germline V gene as MNHEY and SVGAGI. V is pruned by 0 bases and J by 5 bases, leaving 6 bases of the junction without a gene match.